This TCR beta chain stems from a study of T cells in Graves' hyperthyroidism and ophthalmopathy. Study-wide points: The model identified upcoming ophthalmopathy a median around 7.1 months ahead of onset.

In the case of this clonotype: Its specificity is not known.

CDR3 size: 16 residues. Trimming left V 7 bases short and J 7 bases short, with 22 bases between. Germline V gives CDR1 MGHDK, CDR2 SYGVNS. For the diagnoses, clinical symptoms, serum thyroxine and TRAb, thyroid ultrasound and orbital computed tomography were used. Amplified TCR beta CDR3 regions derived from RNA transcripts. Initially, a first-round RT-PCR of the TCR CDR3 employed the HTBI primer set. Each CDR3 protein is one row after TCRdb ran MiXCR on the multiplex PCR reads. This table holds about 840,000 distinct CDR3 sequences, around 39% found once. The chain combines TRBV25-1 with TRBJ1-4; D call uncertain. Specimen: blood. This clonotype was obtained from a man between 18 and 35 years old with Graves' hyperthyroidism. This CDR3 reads CASTPRRPRTFEKLFF. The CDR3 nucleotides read TGTGCCAGCACTCCTCGACGGCCCCGGACTTTTGAAAAACTGTTTTTT.